Described below is a single TCR beta chain sequence and its context. The CDR3 covers 15 residues. Germline V gives CDR1 SGHTA, CDR2 FQGNSA. After removal of 5 bases from V and 2 bases from J, the junction contained 3 bases not matched to a gene. The data were obtained in a study of blood T cell repertoires in COVID-19. Enrolled through a virtual design, the participants were between roughly 18 and 95 years of age and came from about two dozen US areas. Measured with immunoSEQ multiplex PCR; TCRdb has only the in-frame clones, and not every one. The sample lists 300,000 to 400,000 clones; 75% to 90% were seen once.

The sequence was obtained from a man aged 18 to 30 who had recovered from COVID-19. The specimen was PBMCs or T cells enriched from blood (not recorded which). This chain connects TRBV7-2 to TRBJ2-2, with 9 bases identical to TRBD1. The CDR3 DNA follows: TGTGCCAGCAGCCTGACAGGGGGAAACACCGGGGAGCTGTTTTTT. Amino acid sequence: CASSLTGGNTGELFF.